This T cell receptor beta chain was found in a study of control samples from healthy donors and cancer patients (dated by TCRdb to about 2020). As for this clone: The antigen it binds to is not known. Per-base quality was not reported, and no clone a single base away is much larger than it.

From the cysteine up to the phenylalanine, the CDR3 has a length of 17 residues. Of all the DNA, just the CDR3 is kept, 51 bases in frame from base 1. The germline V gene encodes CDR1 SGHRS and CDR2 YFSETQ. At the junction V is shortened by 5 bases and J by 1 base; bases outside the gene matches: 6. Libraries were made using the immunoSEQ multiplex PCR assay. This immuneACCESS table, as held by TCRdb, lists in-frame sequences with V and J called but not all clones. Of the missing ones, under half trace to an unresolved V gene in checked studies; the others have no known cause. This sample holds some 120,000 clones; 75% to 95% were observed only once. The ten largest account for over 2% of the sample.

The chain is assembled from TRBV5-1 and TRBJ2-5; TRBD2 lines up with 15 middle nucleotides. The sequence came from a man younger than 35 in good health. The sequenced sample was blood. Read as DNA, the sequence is TGCGCCAGCAGAAAGGGACTAGCGGGGGGCCCCCAAGAGACCCAGTACTTC. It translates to CASRKGLAGGPQETQYF.